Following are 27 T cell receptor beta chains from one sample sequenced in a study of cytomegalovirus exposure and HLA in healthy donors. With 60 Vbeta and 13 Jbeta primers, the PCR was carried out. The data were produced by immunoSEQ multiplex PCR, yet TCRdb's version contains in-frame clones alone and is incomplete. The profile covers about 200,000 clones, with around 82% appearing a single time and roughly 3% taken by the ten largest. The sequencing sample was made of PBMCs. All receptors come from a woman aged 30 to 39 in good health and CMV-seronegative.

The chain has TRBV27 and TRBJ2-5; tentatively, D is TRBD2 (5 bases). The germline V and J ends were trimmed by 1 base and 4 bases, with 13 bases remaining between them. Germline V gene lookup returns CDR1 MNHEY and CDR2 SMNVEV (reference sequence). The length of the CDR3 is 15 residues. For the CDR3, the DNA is TGTGCCAGCAGTTTATATCGGGGAGCGACAGAGACCCAGTACTTC. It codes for CASSLYRGATETQYF.

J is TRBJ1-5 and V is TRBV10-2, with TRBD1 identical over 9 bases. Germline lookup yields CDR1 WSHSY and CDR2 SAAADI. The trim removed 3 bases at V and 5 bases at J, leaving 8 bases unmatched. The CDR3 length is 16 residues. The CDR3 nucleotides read TGCGCCAGCAGTGATAGTGGGACAGGGACCCATCAGCCCCAGCATTTT. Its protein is CASSDSGTGTHQPQHF.

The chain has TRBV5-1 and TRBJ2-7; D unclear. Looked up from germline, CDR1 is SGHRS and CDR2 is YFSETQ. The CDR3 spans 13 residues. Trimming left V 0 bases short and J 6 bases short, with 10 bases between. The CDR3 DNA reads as TGCGCCAGCAGCTTGGAGCCAGGCAGCGAGCAGTACTTC. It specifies CASSLEPGSEQYF.

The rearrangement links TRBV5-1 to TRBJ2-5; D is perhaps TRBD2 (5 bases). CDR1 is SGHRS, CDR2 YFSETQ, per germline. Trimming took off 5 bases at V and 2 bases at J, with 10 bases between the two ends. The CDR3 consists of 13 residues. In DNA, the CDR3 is TGCGCCAGCAGTCCCGGGGAGCAAGAGACCCAGTACTTC. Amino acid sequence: CASSPGEQETQYF. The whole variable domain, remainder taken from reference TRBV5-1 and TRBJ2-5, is KAGVTQTPRYLIKTRGQQVTLSCSPISGHRSVSWYQQTPGQGLQFLFEYFSETQRNKGNFPGRFSGRQFSNSRSEMNVSTLELGDSALYLCASSPGEQETQYFGPGTRLLVL.

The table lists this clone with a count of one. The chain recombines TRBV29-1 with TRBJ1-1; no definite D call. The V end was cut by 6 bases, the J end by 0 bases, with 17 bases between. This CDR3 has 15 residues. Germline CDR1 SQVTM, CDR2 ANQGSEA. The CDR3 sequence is CSVLENFIMNTEAFF. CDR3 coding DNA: TGCAGCGTCCTTGAGAATTTCATCATGAACACTGAAGCTTTCTTT. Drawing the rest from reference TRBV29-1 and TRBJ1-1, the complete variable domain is SAVISQKPSRDICQRGTSLTIQCQVDSQVTMMFWYRQQPGQSLTLIATANQGSEATYESGFVIDKFPISRPNLTFSTLTVSNMSPEDSSIYLCSVLENFIMNTEAFFGQGTRLTVV.

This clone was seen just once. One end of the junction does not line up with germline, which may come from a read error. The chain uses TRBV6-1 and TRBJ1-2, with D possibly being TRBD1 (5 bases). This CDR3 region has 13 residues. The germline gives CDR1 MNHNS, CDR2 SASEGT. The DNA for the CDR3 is TGTGCCAGCAGTTTGACAGAGCTCTATGGCTACCCCTTC. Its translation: CASSLTELYGYPF.

The CDR3 DNA reads as TGTGCCAGCAGCTCACTGACAGGGGACTATGGCTACACCTTC. Encoded protein: CASSSLTGDYGYTF. The V call is TRBV7-2, the J call TRBJ1-2; 8 bases are a match to TRBD1. CDR3 length equals 14 residues. Germline-derived CDR1 and CDR2 are SGHTA and FQGNSA. Losses at the gene ends were 4 bases for V and 3 bases for J; bases not matched to a gene: 4.

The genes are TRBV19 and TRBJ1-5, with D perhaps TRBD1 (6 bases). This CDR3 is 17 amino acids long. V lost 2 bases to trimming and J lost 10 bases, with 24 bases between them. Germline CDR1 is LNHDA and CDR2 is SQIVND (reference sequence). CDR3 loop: CASSIYLTPRQVQPQHF. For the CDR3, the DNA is TGTGCCAGTAGTATATACCTTACACCCAGACAGGTTCAACCCCAGCATTTT.

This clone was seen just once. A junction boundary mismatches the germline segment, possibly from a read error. CDR3 sequence: CASSFASGGLNF. DNA of the CDR3: TGTGCCAGCAGCTTTGCCAGCGGGGGGTTAAACTTC. The chain is built from TRBV7-2 and TRBJ2-7; 9 nucleotides match TRBD2. The germline V gene encodes CDR1 SGHTA and CDR2 FQGNSA. The CDR3 runs 12 residues.

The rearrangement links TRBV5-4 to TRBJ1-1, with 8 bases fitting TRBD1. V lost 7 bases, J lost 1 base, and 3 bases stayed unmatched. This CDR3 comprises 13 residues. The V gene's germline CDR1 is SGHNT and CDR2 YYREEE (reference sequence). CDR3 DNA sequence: TGTGCCAGCGTTGGGACAGGGAACACTGAAGCTTTCTTT. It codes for CASVGTGNTEAFF.

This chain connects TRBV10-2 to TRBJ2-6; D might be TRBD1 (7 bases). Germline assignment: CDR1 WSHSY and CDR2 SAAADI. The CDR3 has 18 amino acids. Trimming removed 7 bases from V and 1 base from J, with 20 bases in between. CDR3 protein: CASTGGGGAGSGANVLTF. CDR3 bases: TGCGCCAGCACCGGCGGAGGGGGCGCTGGTTCTGGGGCCAACGTCCTGACTTTC.

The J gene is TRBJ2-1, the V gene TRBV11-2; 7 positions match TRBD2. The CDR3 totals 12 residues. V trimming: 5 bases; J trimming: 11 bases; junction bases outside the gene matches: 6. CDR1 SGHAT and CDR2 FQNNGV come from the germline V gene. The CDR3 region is CASSPRAGQQFF. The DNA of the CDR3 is TGTGCCAGCAGCCCCCGAGCGGGGCAGCAGTTCTTC.

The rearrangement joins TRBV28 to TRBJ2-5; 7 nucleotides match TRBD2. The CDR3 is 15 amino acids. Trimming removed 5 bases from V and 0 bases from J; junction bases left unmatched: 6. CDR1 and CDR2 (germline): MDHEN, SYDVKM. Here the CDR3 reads CASSPTSRYQETQYF. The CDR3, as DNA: TGTGCCAGCAGTCCGACTAGCAGGTACCAAGAGACCCAGTACTTC.

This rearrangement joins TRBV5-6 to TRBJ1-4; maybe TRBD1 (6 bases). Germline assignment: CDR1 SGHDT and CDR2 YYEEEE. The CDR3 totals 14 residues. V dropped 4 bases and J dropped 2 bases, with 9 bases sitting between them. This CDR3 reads CASSPTGTNEKLFF. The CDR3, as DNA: TGTGCCAGCAGCCCTACAGGGACTAATGAAAAACTGTTTTTT.

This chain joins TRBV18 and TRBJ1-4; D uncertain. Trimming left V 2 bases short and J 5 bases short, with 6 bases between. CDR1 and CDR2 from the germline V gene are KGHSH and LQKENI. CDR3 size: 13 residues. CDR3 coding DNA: TGTGCCAGCTCACCAAGCGGAAATGAAAAACTGTTTTTT. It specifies CASSPSGNEKLFF.

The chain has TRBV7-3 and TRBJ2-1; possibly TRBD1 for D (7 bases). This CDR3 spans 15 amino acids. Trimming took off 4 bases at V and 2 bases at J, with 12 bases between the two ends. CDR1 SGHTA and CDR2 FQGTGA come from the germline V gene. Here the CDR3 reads CASSSRRGPYNEQFF. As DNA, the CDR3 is TGTGCCAGCAGCTCGAGGAGGGGGCCCTACAATGAGCAGTTCTTC. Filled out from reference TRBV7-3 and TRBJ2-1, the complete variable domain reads GAGVSQTPSNKVTEKGKYVELRCDPISGHTALYWYRQSLGQGPEFLIYFQGTGAADDSGLPNDRFFAVRPEGSVSTLKIQRTERGDSAVYLCASSSRRGPYNEQFFGPGTRLTVL.

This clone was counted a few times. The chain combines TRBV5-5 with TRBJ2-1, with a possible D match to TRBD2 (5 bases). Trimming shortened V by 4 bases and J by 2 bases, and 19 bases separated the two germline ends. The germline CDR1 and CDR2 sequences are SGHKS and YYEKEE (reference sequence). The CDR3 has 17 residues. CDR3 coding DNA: TGTGCCAGCAGCCCGGCAGGAGCTAGCCGGGCCTACAATGAGCAGTTCTTC. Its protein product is CASSPAGASRAYNEQFF.

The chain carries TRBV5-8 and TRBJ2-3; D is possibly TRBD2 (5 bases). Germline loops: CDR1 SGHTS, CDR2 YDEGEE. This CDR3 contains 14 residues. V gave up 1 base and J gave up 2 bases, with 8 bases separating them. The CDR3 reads CASSLIGVTDTQYF. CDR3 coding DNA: TGTGCCAGCAGCTTGATCGGGGTCACAGATACGCAGTATTTT.

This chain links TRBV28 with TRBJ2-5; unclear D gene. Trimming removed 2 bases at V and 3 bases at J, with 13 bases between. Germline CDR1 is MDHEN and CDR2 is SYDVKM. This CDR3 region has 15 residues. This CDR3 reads CASSLSLGIKETQYF. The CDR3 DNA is TGTGCCAGCAGTTTAAGTCTAGGTATCAAAGAGACCCAGTACTTC.

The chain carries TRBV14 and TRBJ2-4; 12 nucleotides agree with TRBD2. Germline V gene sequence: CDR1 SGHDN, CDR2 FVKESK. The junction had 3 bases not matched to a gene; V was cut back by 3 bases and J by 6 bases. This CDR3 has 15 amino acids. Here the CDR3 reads CASSQRLAGVNIQYF. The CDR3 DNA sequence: TGTGCCAGCAGCCAGAGACTAGCGGGAGTAAACATTCAGTACTTC.

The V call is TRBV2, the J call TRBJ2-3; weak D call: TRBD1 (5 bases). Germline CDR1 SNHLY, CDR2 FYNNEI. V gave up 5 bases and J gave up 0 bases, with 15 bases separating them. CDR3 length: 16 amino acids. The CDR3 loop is CASSWAKGSSTDTQYF. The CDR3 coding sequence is TGTGCCAGCAGTTGGGCCAAGGGGTCGAGCACAGATACGCAGTATTTT. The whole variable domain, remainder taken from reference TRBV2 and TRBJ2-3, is EPEVTQTPSHQVTQMGQEVILRCVPISNHLYFYWYRQILGQKVEFLVSFYNNEISEKSEIFDDQFSVERPDGSNFTLKIRSTKLEDSAMYFCASSWAKGSSTDTQYFGPGTRLTVL.

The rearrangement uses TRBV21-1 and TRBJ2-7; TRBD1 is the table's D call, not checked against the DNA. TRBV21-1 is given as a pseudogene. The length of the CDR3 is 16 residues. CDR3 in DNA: TGTGCCAGCAGTAGGCCCCCCGGGACAGTATCCTACGAGCAGTACTTC. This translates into CASSRPPGTVSYEQYF.

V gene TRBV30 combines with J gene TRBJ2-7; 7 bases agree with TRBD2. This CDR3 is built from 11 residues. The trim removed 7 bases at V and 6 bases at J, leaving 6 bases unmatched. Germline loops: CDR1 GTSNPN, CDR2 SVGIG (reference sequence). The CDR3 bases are TGTGCCTCTATAGCGGGTAGCGAGCAGTACTTC. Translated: CASIAGSEQYF.

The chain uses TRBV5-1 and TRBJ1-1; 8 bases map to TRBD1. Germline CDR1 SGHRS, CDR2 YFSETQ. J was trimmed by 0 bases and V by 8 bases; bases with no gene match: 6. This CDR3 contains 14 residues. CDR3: CASTQGALNTEAFF. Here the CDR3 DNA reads TGCGCCAGTACCCAGGGGGCATTGAACACTGAAGCTTTCTTT.

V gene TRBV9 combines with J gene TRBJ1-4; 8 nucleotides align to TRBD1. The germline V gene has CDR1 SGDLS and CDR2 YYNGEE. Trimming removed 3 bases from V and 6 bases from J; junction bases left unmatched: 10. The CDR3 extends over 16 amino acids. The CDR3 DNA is TGTGCCAGCAGCGACGGACAGGGACTCGAGTATGAAAAACTGTTTTTT. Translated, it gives CASSDGQGLEYEKLFF.

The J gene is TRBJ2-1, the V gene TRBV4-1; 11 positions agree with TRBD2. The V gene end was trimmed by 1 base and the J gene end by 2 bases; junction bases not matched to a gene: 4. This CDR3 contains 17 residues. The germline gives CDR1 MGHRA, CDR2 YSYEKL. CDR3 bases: TGCGCCAGCAGCCAAGGCCCGACTAGCGGGGCCTACAATGAGCAGTTCTTC. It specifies CASSQGPTSGAYNEQFF.

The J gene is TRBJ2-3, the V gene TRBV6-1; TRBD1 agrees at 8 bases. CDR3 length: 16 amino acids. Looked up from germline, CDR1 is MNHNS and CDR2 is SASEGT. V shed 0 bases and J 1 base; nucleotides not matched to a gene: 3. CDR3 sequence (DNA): TGTGCCAGCAGTGAAGCTGAGACAGGGGGCACAGATACGCAGTATTTT. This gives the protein CASSEAETGGTDTQYF.